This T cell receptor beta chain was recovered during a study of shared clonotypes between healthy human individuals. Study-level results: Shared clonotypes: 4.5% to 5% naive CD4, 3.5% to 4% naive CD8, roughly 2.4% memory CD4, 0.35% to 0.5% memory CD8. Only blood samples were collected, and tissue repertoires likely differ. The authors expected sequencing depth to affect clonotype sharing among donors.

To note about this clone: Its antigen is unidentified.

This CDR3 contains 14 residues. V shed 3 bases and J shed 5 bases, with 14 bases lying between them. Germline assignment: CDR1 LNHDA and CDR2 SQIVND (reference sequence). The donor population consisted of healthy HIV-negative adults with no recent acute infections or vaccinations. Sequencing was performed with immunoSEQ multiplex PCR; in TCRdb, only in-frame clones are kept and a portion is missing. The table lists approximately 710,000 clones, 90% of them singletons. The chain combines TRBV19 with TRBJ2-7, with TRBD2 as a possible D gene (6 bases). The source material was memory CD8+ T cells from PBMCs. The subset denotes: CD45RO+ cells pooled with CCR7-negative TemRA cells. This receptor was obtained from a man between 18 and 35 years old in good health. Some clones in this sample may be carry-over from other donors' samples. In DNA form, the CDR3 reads TGTGCCAGTAGTATCGCTAGCGTGGGCCACGAGCAGTACTTC. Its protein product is CASSIASVGHEQYF.